This is a list of T cell receptor beta chains from one sample in a study of identical twins. TCRdb reprocessed the 5' RACE reads via MiXCR and lists one record per CDR3 protein. Counted here are under 350,000 distinct CDR3 sequences, roughly 9.7% occurring once; the ten biggest clones make up under 7.5%. In addition, the sample was reused for a study of yellow fever vaccine responses in identical twins.

Sequenced sample: CD8+ T cells sorted from blood. The receptors derive from a woman in her late teens or twenties in good health. Each CDR3 is given with its conserved first and last residue. Fields, in order: CDR3 length, V gene, D gene, J gene, clone size, CDR3 protein. A D gene is named only where the DNA matches it firmly. For some rows the clone size is stated as once, few or many, or as a class when expanded; others skip it.

length: 16; V: TRBV7-9; D: -; J: TRBJ2-2; size: few; CDR3: CASSQSGTSDTGELFF
length: 14; V: TRBV4-3; D: -; J: TRBJ1-1; size: many; CDR3: CASSQVAAITEAFF
length: 17; V: TRBV2; D: -; J: TRBJ2-7; size: -; CDR3: CASSERGAATLWYEQYF
length: 15; V: TRBV18; D: TRBD2; J: TRBJ2-7; size: few; CDR3: CASSPEGTSSYEQYF
length: 12; V: TRBV29-1; D: -; J: TRBJ1-2; size: many; CDR3: CSAPGTDYGYTF
length: 19; V: TRBV7-6; D: -; J: TRBJ2-2; size: few; CDR3: CASSSTPGERGANTGELFF
length: 16; V: TRBV4-2; D: -; J: TRBJ2-4; size: -; CDR3: CASSHRDIWDKNIQYF
length: 15; V: TRBV4-1; D: TRBD1; J: TRBJ1-1; size: many; CDR3: CASSQGAGGYTEAFF
length: 13; V: TRBV7-9; D: -; J: TRBJ1-1; size: few; CDR3: CASMDSLNTEAFF
length: 18; V: TRBV20-1; D: TRBD2; J: TRBJ2-7; size: few; CDR3: CSAKGGLAGKHLPYEQYF
length: 16; V: TRBV5-6; D: -; J: TRBJ2-7; size: many; CDR3: CASSRSGSGLSYEQYF
length: 14; V: TRBV7-6; D: -; J: TRBJ2-3; size: few; CDR3: CASSLRNGPDTQYF
length: 18; V: TRBV5-4; D: TRBD2; J: TRBJ2-1; size: many; CDR3: CASSLPSGGQTIYDEQFF
length: 14; V: TRBV12-3/TRBV12-4; D: -; J: TRBJ2-7; size: many; CDR3: CASSLGTVQYEQYF
length: 11; V: TRBV11-2; D: TRBD2; J: TRBJ2-2; size: -; CDR3: CASSLLAGLFF
length: 13; V: TRBV28; D: -; J: TRBJ1-2; size: -; CDR3: CASSFTQLNGYTF
length: 15; V: TRBV7-9; D: -; J: TRBJ1-1; size: many; CDR3: CASSTRTDLNTEAFF
length: 16; V: TRBV7-9; D: -; J: TRBJ1-3; size: -; CDR3: CASSFYTGRSGNTIYF
length: 15; V: TRBV20-1; D: -; J: TRBJ2-2; size: -; CDR3: CSAPRTIRNTGELFF
length: 16; V: TRBV5-1; D: TRBD1; J: TRBJ2-7; size: many; CDR3: CASSDLTGALSYEQYF
length: 16; V: TRBV5-8; D: -; J: TRBJ2-7; size: many; CDR3: CASSLRGGRAPHEQYF
length: 12; V: TRBV6-9; D: -; J: TRBJ2-1; size: many; CDR3: CASSSEGLPQFF
length: 14; V: TRBV6-5; D: TRBD1; J: TRBJ2-7; size: -; CDR3: CASSWNRGSYEQYF
length: 14; V: TRBV4-3; D: TRBD1; J: TRBJ1-5; size: many; CDR3: CASSQGTGEQPQHF
length: 19; V: TRBV27; D: TRBD1; J: TRBJ2-3; size: -; CDR3: CASSSLLRDVGQATDTQYF
length: 15; V: TRBV6-1; D: TRBD2; J: TRBJ2-5; size: few; CDR3: CASSRPRGGQETQYF
length: 15; V: TRBV7-9; D: -; J: TRBJ2-1; size: -; CDR3: CASSLSEGTGPEQFF
length: 16; V: TRBV5-4; D: -; J: TRBJ2-7; size: few; CDR3: CASSLARGAASYEQYF
length: 15; V: TRBV9; D: TRBD1; J: TRBJ2-7; size: few; CDR3: CASSVEGTGSYEQYF
length: 15; V: TRBV4-2; D: -; J: TRBJ2-7; size: -; CDR3: CASSQSSTGTYEQYF
length: 19; V: TRBV30; D: TRBD2; J: TRBJ2-1; size: -; CDR3: CAWSVGGLAEPHTYNEQFF
length: 16; V: TRBV6-5; D: TRBD2; J: TRBJ2-7; size: many; CDR3: CASSSWSSGSLSEQYF
length: 19; V: TRBV3-1; D: TRBD1; J: TRBJ2-2; size: -; CDR3: CASSQDVGTVEIQTGELFF
length: 12; V: TRBV27; D: -; J: TRBJ1-1; size: few; CDR3: CASSSTGPEAFF
length: 16; V: TRBV7-2; D: -; J: TRBJ2-2; size: few; CDR3: CASSLAAGVVTGELFF
length: 14; V: TRBV20-1; D: TRBD1; J: TRBJ2-5; size: -; CDR3: CSARDGQGQETQYF
length: 13; V: TRBV2; D: TRBD2; J: TRBJ2-1; size: -; CDR3: CASRIAGGDEQFF
length: 16; V: TRBV3-1; D: TRBD2; J: TRBJ2-5; size: few; CDR3: CASSQIRTGGQETQYF
length: 16; V: TRBV6-1; D: -; J: TRBJ2-4; size: many; CDR3: CASSEGAEGAKNIQYF
length: 16; V: TRBV10-3; D: TRBD1; J: TRBJ2-1; size: -; CDR3: CAIGLGGTGRPDEQFF
length: 17; V: TRBV9; D: -; J: TRBJ1-4; size: few; CDR3: CASSVRTPVAGGEKLFF
length: 13; V: TRBV27; D: TRBD1; J: TRBJ1-2; size: -; CDR3: CASSSPTGDGYTF
length: 13; V: TRBV27; D: TRBD2; J: TRBJ2-1; size: many; CDR3: CASSPWREDEQFF
length: 14; V: TRBV28; D: -; J: TRBJ1-1; size: few; CDR3: CASSLQTINTEAFF
length: 12; V: TRBV7-9; D: -; J: TRBJ2-7; size: few; CDR3: CASSPGTTEQYF
length: 15; V: TRBV29-1; D: TRBD2; J: TRBJ2-3; size: few; CDR3: CSVESPSGRTDTQYF
length: 13; V: TRBV7-9; D: -; J: TRBJ1-5; size: few; CDR3: CASTGGPYQPQHF
length: 16; V: TRBV4-3; D: -; J: TRBJ2-7; size: many; CDR3: CASSQESGSHSYEQYF